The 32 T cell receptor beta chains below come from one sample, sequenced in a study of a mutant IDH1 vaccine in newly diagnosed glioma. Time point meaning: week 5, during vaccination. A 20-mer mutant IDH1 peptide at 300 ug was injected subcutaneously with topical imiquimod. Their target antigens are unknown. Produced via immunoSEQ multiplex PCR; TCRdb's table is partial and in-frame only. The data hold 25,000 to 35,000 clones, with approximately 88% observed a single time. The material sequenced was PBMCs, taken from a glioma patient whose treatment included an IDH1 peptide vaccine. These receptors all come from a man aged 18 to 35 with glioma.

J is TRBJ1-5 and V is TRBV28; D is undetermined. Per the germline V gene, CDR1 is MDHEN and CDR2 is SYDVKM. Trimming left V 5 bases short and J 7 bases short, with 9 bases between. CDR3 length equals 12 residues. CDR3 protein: CASSPFMQPQHF. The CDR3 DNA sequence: TGTGCCAGCAGTCCCTTTATGCAGCCCCAGCATTTT. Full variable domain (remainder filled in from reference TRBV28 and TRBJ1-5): DVKVTQSSRYLVKRTGEKVFLECVQDMDHENMFWYRQDPGLGLRLIYFSYDVKMKEKGDIPEGYSVSREKKERFSLILESASTNQTSMYLCASSPFMQPQHFGDGTRLSIL.

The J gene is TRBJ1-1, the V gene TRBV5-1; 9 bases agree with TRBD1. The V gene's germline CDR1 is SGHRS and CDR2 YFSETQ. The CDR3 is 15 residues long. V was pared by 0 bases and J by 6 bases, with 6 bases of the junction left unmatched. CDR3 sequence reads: CASSLAGQGGPEAFF. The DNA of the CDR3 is TGCGCCAGCAGCTTGGCGGGACAGGGCGGACCTGAAGCTTTCTTT.

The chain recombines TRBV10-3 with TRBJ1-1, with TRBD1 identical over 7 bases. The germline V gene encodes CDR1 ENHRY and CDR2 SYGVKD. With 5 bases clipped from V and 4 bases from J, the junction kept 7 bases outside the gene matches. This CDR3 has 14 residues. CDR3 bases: TGTGCCATCAGTCAGGGGGGCCTAGGCACTGAAGCTTTCTTT. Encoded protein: CAISQGGLGTEAFF.

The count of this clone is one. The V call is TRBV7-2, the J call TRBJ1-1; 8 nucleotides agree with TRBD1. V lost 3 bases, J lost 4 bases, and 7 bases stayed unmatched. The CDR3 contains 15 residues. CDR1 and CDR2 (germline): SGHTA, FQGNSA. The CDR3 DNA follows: TGTGCCAGCAGCTTGTTGACAGGGGCTTTCACTGAAGCTTTCTTT. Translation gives CASSLLTGAFTEAFF. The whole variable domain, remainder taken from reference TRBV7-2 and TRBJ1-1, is GAGVSQSPSNKVTEKGKDVELRCDPISGHTALYWYRQSLGQGLEFLIYFQGNSAPDKSGLPSDRFSAERTGGSVSTLTIQRTQQEDSAVYLCASSLLTGAFTEAFFGQGTRLTVV.

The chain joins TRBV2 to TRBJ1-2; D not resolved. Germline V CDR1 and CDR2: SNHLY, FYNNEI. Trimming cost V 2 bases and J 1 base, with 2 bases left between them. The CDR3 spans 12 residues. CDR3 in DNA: TGTGCCAGCAGTGAATATAACTATGGCTACACCTTC. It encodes CASSEYNYGYTF.

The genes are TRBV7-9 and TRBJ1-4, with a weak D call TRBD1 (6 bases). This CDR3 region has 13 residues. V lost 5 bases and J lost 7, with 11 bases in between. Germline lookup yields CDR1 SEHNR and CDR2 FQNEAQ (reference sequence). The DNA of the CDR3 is TGTGCCAGCAGCAGCCGACAGGCTGAAAAACTGTTTTTT. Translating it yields CASSSRQAEKLFF.

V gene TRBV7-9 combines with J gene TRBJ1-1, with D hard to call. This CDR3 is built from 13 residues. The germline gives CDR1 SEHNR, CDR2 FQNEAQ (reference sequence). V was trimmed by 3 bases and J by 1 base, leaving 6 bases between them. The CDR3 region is CASSFPGNTEAFF. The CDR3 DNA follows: TGTGCCAGCAGCTTCCCGGGGAACACTGAAGCTTTCTTT. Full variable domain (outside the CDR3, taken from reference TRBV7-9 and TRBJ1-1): DTGVSQNPRHKITKRGQNVTFRCDPISEHNRLYWYRQTLGQGPEFLTYFQNEAQLEKSRLLSDRFSAERPKGSFSTLEIQRTEQGDSAMYLCASSFPGNTEAFFGQGTRLTVV.

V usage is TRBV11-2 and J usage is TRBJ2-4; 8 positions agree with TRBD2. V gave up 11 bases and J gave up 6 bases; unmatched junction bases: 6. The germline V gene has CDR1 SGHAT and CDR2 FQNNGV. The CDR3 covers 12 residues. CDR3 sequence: CAGRAGGNIQYF. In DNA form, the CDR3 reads TGTGCCGGACGGGCGGGAGGAAACATTCAGTACTTC.

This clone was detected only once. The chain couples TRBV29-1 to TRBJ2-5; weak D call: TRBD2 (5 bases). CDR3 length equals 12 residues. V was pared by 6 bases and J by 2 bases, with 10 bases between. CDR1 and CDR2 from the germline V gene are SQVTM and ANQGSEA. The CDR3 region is CSVRRGQETQYF. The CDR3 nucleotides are TGCAGCGTCCGTCGGGGTCAAGAGACCCAGTACTTC.

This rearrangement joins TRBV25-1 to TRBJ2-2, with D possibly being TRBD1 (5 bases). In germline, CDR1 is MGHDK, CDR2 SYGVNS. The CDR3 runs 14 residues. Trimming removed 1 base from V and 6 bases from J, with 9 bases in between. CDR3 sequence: CASSELGPPGELFF. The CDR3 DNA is TGTGCCAGCAGTGAATTGGGGCCCCCCGGGGAGCTGTTTTTT.

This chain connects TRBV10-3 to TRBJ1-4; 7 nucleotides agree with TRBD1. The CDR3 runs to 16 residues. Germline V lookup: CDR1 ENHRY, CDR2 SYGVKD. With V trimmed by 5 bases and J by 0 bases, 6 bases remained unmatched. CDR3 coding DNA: TGTGCCATCAGTCCCGGGACAGCAACAACTAATGAAAAACTGTTTTTT. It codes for CAISPGTATTNEKLFF.

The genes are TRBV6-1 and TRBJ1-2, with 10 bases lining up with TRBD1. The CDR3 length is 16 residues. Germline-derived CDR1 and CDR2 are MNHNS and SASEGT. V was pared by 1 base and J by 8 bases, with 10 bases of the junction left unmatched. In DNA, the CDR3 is TGTGCCAGCAGTGAAGGAAAGGGGACAGGGGAGCAGGGCTACACCTTC. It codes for CASSEGKGTGEQGYTF.

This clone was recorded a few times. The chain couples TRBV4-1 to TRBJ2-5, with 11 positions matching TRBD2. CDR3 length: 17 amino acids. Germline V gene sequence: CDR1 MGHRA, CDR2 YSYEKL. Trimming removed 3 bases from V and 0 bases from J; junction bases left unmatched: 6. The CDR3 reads CASSQASGRTYQETQYF. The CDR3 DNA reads TGCGCCAGCAGCCAGGCTAGCGGGAGGACGTACCAAGAGACCCAGTACTTC.

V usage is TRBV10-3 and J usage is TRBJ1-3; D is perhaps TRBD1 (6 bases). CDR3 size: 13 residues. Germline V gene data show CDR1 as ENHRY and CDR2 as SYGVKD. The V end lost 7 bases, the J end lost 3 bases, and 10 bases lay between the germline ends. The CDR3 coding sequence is TGTGCCATCACATCAGGGGATGGAAACACCATATATTTT. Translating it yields CAITSGDGNTIYF.

CDR3: CASSVEIGGISGELFF. The CDR3 region has the DNA TGTGCCAGCAGCGTAGAGATAGGGGGTATATCCGGGGAGCTGTTTTTT. The chain recombines TRBV9 with TRBJ2-2; a weak D match, TRBD1 (6 bases). The germline CDR1 and CDR2 sequences are SGDLS and YYNGEE. The V end was cut by 0 bases, the J end by 6 bases, with 15 bases between. The CDR3 has 16 residues.

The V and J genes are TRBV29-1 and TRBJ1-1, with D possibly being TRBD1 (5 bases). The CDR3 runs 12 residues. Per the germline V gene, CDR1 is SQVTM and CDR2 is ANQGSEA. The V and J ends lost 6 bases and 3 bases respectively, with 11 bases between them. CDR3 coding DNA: TGCAGCGTGTCGCCCAGGGACACTGAAGCTTTCTTT. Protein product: CSVSPRDTEAFF.

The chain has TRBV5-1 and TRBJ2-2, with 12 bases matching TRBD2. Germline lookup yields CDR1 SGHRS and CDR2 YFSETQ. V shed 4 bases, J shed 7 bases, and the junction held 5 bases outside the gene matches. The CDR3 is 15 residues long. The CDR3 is CASSRLAGAGGELFF. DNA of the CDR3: TGCGCCAGCAGCAGACTAGCGGGAGCGGGCGGGGAGCTGTTTTTT. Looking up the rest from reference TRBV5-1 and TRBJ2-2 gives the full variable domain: KAGVTQTPRYLIKTRGQQVTLSCSPISGHRSVSWYQQTPGQGLQFLFEYFSETQRNKGNFPGRFSGRQFSNSRSEMNVSTLELGDSALYLCASSRLAGAGGELFFGEGSRLTVL.

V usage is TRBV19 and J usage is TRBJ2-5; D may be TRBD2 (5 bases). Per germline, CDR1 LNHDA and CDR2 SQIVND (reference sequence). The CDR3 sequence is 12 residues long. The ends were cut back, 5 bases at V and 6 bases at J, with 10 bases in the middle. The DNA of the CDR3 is TGTGCCAGTAGTGGACTGGGAAAGACCCAGTACTTC. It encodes CASSGLGKTQYF.

The CDR3 region is CASSPQRLGGAGGYTF. Written as DNA, the CDR3 is TGTGCCAGCAGCCCCCAGCGATTAGGGGGCGCGGGTGGCTACACCTTC. The chain links TRBV7-2 to TRBJ1-2; 7 bases are a match to TRBD1. Trimming cost V 5 bases and J 7 bases; bases outside gene matches: 16. CDR3 length equals 16 residues. In germline, CDR1 is SGHTA, CDR2 FQGNSA.

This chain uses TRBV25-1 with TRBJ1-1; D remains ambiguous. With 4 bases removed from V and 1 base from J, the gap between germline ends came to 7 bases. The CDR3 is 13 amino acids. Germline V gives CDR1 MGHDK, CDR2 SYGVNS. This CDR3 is CASSGAGNTEAFF. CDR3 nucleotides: TGTGCCAGCAGTGGGGCAGGGAACACTGAAGCTTTCTTT.

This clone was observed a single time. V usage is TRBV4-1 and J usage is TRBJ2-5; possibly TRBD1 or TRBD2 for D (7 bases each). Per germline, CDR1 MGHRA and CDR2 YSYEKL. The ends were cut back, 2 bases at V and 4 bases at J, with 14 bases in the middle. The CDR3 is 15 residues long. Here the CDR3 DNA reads TGCGCCAGCAGCCAAATGGGAGGGGGCGGAGAGACCCAGTACTTC. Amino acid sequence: CASSQMGGGGETQYF.

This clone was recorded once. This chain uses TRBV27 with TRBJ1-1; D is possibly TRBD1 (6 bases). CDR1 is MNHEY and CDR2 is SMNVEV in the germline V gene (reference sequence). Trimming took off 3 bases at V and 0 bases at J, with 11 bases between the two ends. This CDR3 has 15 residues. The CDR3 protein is CASSLGRDMNTEAFF. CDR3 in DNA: TGTGCCAGCAGTTTGGGGAGGGACATGAACACTGAAGCTTTCTTT.

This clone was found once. CDR3 nucleotides: TGTGCCAGCAGCTTAGCTTATCCGGTGGATTCACCCCTCCACTTT. This codes for CASSLAYPVDSPLHF. This sequence joins TRBV7-9 and TRBJ1-6; no clear D. V was trimmed by 0 bases and J by 8 bases, leaving 11 bases between them. The CDR3 is made up of 15 amino acids. Germline assignment: CDR1 SEHNR and CDR2 FQNEAQ (reference sequence).

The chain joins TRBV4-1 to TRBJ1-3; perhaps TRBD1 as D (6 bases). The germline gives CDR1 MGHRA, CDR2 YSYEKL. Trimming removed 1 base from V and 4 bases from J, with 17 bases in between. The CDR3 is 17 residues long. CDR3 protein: CASSQAYTQGPGNTIYF. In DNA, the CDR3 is TGCGCCAGCAGCCAAGCCTACACACAGGGCCCCGGAAACACCATATATTTT.

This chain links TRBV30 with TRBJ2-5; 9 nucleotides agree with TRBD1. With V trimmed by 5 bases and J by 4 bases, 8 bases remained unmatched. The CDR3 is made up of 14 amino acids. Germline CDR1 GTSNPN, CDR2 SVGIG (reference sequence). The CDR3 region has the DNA TGTGCCTGGGGGGGACAGGGACGGCGAGAGACCCAGTACTTC. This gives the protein CAWGGQGRRETQYF.

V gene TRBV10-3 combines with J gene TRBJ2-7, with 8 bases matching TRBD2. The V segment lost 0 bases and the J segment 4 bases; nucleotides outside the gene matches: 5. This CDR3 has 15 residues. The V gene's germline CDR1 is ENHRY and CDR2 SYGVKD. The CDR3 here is CAISESSGDGYEQYF. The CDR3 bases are TGTGCCATCAGTGAGTCTAGCGGGGACGGTTACGAGCAGTACTTC.

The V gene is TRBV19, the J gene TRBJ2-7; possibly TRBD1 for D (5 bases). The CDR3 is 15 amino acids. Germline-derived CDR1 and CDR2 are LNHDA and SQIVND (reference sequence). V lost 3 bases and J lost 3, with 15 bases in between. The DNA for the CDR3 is TGTGCCAGTAGTATTGGGCAGGGTGGGATCTACGAGCAGTACTTC. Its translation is CASSIGQGGIYEQYF.

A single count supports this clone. This chain's CDR3 is CASSPPGLAGGGETQYF. DNA for the CDR3: TGTGCCAGCTCACCACCGGGACTAGCGGGGGGCGGAGAGACCCAGTACTTC. The V call is TRBV18, the J call TRBJ2-5; 15 bases align to TRBD2. The ends lost 0 bases at V and 4 bases at J; junction bases unmatched: 3. The CDR3 length is 17 residues. Germline V gene data show CDR1 as KGHSH and CDR2 as LQKENI.

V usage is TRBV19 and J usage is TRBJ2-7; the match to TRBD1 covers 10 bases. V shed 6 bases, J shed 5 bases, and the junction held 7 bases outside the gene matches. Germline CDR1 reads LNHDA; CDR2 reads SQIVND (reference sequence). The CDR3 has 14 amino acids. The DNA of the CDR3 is TGTGCCAGTAGACCGGGACAGGGGTTGGACGAGCAGTACTTC. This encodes CASRPGQGLDEQYF.

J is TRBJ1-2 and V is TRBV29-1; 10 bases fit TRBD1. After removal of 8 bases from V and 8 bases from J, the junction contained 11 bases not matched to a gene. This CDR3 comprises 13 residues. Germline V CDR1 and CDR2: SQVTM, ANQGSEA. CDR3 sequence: CSFSPGQGNGYTF. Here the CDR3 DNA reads TGCAGCTTCTCACCGGGACAGGGGAACGGCTACACCTTC.

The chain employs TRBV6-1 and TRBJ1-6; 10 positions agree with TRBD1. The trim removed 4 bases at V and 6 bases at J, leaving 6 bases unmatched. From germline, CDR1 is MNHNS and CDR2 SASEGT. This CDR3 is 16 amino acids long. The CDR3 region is CASSGRDRGSNSPLHF. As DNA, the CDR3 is TGTGCCAGCAGTGGCCGGGACAGGGGTAGTAATTCACCCCTCCACTTT.

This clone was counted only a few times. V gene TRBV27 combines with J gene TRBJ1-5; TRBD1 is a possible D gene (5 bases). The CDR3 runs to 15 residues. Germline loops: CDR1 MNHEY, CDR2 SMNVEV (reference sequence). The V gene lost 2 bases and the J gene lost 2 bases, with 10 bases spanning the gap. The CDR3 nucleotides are TGTGCCAGCAGTTTAGTCGGGGCGGGCAATCAGCCCCAGCATTTT. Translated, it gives CASSLVGAGNQPQHF.